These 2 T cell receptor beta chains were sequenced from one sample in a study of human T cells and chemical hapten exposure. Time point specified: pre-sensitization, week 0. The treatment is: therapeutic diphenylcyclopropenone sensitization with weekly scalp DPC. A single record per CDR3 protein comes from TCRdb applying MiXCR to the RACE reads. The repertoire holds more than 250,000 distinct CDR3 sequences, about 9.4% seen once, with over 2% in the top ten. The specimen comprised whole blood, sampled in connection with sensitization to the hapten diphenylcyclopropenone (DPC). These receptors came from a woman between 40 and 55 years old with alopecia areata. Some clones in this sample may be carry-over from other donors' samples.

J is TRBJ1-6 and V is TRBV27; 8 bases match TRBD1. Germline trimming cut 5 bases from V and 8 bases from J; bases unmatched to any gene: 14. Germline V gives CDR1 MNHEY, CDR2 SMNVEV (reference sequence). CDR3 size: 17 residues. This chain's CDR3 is CASSITPRTGQDSPLHF. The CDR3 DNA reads TGTGCCAGCAGTATCACCCCCCGGACAGGGCAGGATTCACCCCTCCACTTT.

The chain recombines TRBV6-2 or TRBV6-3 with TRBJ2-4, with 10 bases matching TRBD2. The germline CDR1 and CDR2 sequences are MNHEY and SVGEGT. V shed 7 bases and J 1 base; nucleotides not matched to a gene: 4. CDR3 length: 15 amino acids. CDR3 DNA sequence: TGTGCCAGCATTGAGACTAGCGGGGCCAAAAACATTCAGTACTTC. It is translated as CASIETSGAKNIQYF.